The 24 T cell receptor beta chains below were found in one sample sequenced in a study of cytomegalovirus exposure and HLA in healthy donors. Amplification used 60 Vbeta primers and 13 Jbeta primers. Here immunoSEQ multiplex PCR was the method, and the copy in TCRdb shows in-frame clones only, minus some. The repertoire has 150,000 to 200,000 clones, 76% of them found once; the top ten carry 3% to 4%. Sequencing was carried out using PBMCs. The source is a male donor in good health and CMV-seronegative.

The V and J genes are TRBV28 and TRBJ1-5; weak D call: TRBD1 (5 bases). The germline V gene has CDR1 MDHEN and CDR2 SYDVKM. The CDR3 is 15 residues long. Trimming pared 3 bases from V and 8 bases from J, leaving 17 bases between. The CDR3: CASSFPRQGGKPQHF. The CDR3 DNA is TGTGCCAGCAGTTTTCCCCGGCAGGGCGGGAAGCCCCAGCATTTT.

The J gene is TRBJ1-1, the V gene TRBV18; D remains unclear. V was pared by 3 bases and J by 1 base, with 6 bases between. Germline V gene sequence: CDR1 KGHSH, CDR2 LQKENI. The CDR3 contains 13 residues. The CDR3 DNA follows: TGTGCCAGCTCACCGAGTGCGAACACTGAAGCTTTCTTT. Amino acids: CASSPSANTEAFF.

The chain links TRBV28 to TRBJ1-3; perhaps TRBD1 as D (6 bases). The V and J ends lost 3 bases and 2 bases respectively, with 14 bases between them. Germline V gives CDR1 MDHEN, CDR2 SYDVKM. The CDR3 runs to 16 residues. The CDR3 region is CASSLTSRGPGNTIYF. In DNA form, the CDR3 reads TGTGCCAGCAGTTTGACGTCCAGGGGCCCTGGAAACACCATATATTTT.

The V and J genes are TRBV30 and TRBJ2-5; TRBD1 aligns across 7 bases. CDR1 GTSNPN and CDR2 SVGIG come from the germline V gene (reference sequence). The CDR3 has 16 amino acids. The J segment lost 6 bases and the V segment lost 4 bases, leaving 17 bases of the junction unmatched. The CDR3 coding sequence is TGTGCCTGGAATTACCCACGGGGACAGAGACTCAAGACCCAGTACTTC. This sequence encodes CAWNYPRGQRLKTQYF.

As regards this clone: The junction departs from the called germline gene at one end, perhaps through a read error. The chain uses TRBV27 and TRBJ2-2; D is possibly TRBD1 (6 bases). This CDR3 contains 16 residues. The germline V gene has CDR1 MNHEY and CDR2 SMNVEV (reference sequence). In DNA form, the CDR3 reads TGTGCCAGCAGCCCCCAGGGGTCAGGTAACACCGGGGAGCTGCTTTTT. Translated: CASSPQGSGNTGELLF.

The V gene is TRBV7-3, the J gene TRBJ1-1, with 7 positions matching TRBD1. The J segment lost 9 bases and the V segment lost 5 bases, leaving 12 bases of the junction unmatched. CDR3 length: 14 residues. The germline CDR1 and CDR2 sequences are SGHTA and FQGTGA. CDR3 coding DNA: TGTGCCAGCAGCCCAGGGGGTGGGATGCATCAAGCTTTCTTT. Translated: CASSPGGGMHQAFF. The whole variable domain, filled in from reference TRBV7-3 and TRBJ1-1, reads GAGVSQTPSNKVTEKGKYVELRCDPISGHTALYWYRQSLGQGPEFLIYFQGTGAADDSGLPNDRFFAVRPEGSVSTLKIQRTERGDSAVYLCASSPGGGMHQAFFGQGTRLTVV.

The chain has TRBV5-6 and TRBJ1-5; D remains ambiguous. The V gene lost 1 base and the J gene lost 1 base, with 12 bases spanning the gap. CDR3 size: 16 residues. Per the germline V gene, CDR1 is SGHDT and CDR2 is YYEEEE. CDR3 bases: TGTGCCAGCAGCTTGCGTAGTGGACTCAGCAATCAGCCCCAGCATTTT. It encodes CASSLRSGLSNQPQHF.

The genes are TRBV28 and TRBJ2-7; 8 nucleotides agree with TRBD1. The CDR3 runs 15 residues. Germline values: CDR1 MDHEN, CDR2 SYDVKM. J lost 0 bases, V lost 3 bases, and 4 bases had no gene match. The CDR3 loop is CASSLGTGFSYEQYF. As DNA, the CDR3 is TGTGCCAGCAGTTTGGGGACAGGCTTCTCCTACGAGCAGTACTTC.

Remarks on this clone: Additional DNA sequences in this sample encode the identical CDR3. The CDR3 DNA sequence: TGCGCCAGCAGCTTGGAGACACCTAACTATGGCTACACCTTC. Translation: CASSLETPNYGYTF. The rearrangement links TRBV5-1 to TRBJ1-2; D not resolved. Germline V gives CDR1 SGHRS, CDR2 YFSETQ. This CDR3 region has 14 residues. V was clipped by 0 bases and J by 0 bases, with 6 bases between them.

This rearrangement joins TRBV4-1 to TRBJ2-7; D is possibly TRBD2 (6 bases). The V end was cut by 0 bases, the J end by 0 bases, with 9 bases between. The CDR3 sequence is 15 residues long. Germline loops: CDR1 MGHRA, CDR2 YSYEKL. CDR3: CASSQEGEASYEQYF. The DNA of the CDR3 is TGCGCCAGCAGCCAAGAAGGGGAGGCCTCCTACGAGCAGTACTTC.

The genes are TRBV4-1 and TRBJ1-6, with D possibly matching TRBD1 (5 bases). Trimming cost V 4 bases and J 8 bases, with 15 bases left between them. The germline gives CDR1 MGHRA, CDR2 YSYEKL. The CDR3 totals 15 residues. CDR3 in DNA: TGCGCCAGCAGCCTCAGGGAGGGAAAGGATTCACCCCTCCACTTT. Amino acid sequence: CASSLREGKDSPLHF.

The gene calls are TRBV7-2 and TRBJ2-2; perhaps TRBD1 as D (7 bases). The germline V gene has CDR1 SGHTA and CDR2 FQGNSA. Trimming took 0 bases from V and 5 from J, leaving 10 bases between them. The CDR3 length is 15 residues. CDR3 residues: CASSLAGGQTGELFF. CDR3 DNA: TGTGCCAGCAGCTTAGCGGGGGGACAGACCGGGGAGCTGTTTTTT.

This clone came up a few times. The rearrangement links TRBV5-1 to TRBJ1-6; TRBD1 is a possible D gene (5 bases). V shed 4 bases and J shed 11 bases, with 25 bases lying between them. Germline V gene sequence: CDR1 SGHRS, CDR2 YFSETQ. CDR3 length: 17 amino acids. DNA for the CDR3: TGCGCCAGCAGCCCCGGTGGAACAGGATCAGGTTTCGCACCCCTCCACTTT. It encodes CASSPGGTGSGFAPLHF.

The chain is built from TRBV5-1 and TRBJ1-2; 7 positions match TRBD1. V lost 4 bases, J lost 4 bases, and 10 bases stayed unmatched. CDR3 length: 15 residues. Germline V gene sequence: CDR1 SGHRS, CDR2 YFSETQ. The CDR3 loop is CASSHLDRKTYGYTF. In DNA form, the CDR3 reads TGCGCCAGCAGCCACCTGGACAGGAAGACCTATGGCTACACCTTC.

The genes are TRBV28 and TRBJ2-1; 9 bases are a match to TRBD2. With 3 bases clipped from V and 3 bases from J, the junction kept 3 bases outside the gene matches. This CDR3 has 15 amino acids. Germline V gives CDR1 MDHEN, CDR2 SYDVKM. The CDR3 DNA follows: TGTGCCAGCAGTTTGGGCGGGAGGGTCTACAATGAGCAGTTCTTC. It specifies CASSLGGRVYNEQFF.

V gene TRBV19 combines with J gene TRBJ1-3; D call uncertain. Germline V gives CDR1 LNHDA, CDR2 SQIVND (reference sequence). This CDR3 comprises 13 residues. The germline V and J ends were trimmed by 6 bases and 1 base, with 7 bases remaining between them. Here the CDR3 reads CASRSLSGNTIYF. The CDR3 DNA follows: TGTGCCAGTAGGAGTTTGTCTGGAAACACCATATATTTT.

The chain combines TRBV5-1 with TRBJ2-5; tentatively, D is TRBD2 (6 bases). V was trimmed by 6 bases and J by 5 bases, leaving 14 bases between them. Germline-derived CDR1 and CDR2 are SGHRS and YFSETQ. CDR3 length: 13 residues. The CDR3 DNA reads TGCGCCAGCACGGGGGAGAGTCTGGAGACCCAGTACTTC. It codes for CASTGESLETQYF. Full variable domain (rest looked up from reference TRBV5-1 and TRBJ2-5): KAGVTQTPRYLIKTRGQQVTLSCSPISGHRSVSWYQQTPGQGLQFLFEYFSETQRNKGNFPGRFSGRQFSNSRSEMNVSTLELGDSALYLCASTGESLETQYFGPGTRLLVL.

This clone appeared a few times. The gene calls are TRBV2 and TRBJ2-7; 8 bases match TRBD2. The CDR3 length is 13 residues. Germline V lookup: CDR1 SNHLY, CDR2 FYNNEI. With 9 bases clipped from V and 3 bases from J, the junction kept 7 bases outside the gene matches. CDR3 sequence (DNA): TGTGCCAGTACGGGCGGGGGGAACTACGAGCAGTACTTC. This codes for CASTGGGNYEQYF.

This rearrangement joins TRBV19 to TRBJ1-5, with 8 bases identical to TRBD1. This CDR3 region has 15 residues. V lost 4 bases to trimming and J lost 4 bases; unmatched junction nucleotides: 6. From germline, CDR1 is LNHDA and CDR2 SQIVND (reference sequence). CDR3 DNA sequence: TGTGCCAGTAGTACCACCGGGACAGGTAATCAGCCCCAGCATTTT. Amino acid sequence: CASSTTGTGNQPQHF.

This clone turned up a few times. This chain uses TRBV25-1 with TRBJ1-3; D call uncertain. The germline V gene has CDR1 MGHDK and CDR2 SYGVNS. The CDR3 loop spans 12 amino acids. V gave up 4 bases and J gave up 12 bases, with 13 bases separating them. CDR3: CASSVFPGDIYF. In DNA, the CDR3 is TGTGCCAGCAGTGTATTTCCCGGAGACATATATTTT.

V and J are TRBV13 and TRBJ2-1, with D possibly TRBD2 on 6 matching bases. V lost 5 bases to trimming and J lost 5 bases, with 19 bases between them. CDR1 is PRHDT and CDR2 is FYEKMQ in the germline V gene (reference sequence). CDR3 length: 16 residues. DNA for the CDR3: TGTGCCAGCAGCCCGGCCGGCGGGATGTCTCACAATGAGCAGTTCTTC. Protein product: CASSPAGGMSHNEQFF.

This chain joins TRBV9 and TRBJ1-5; D is uncertain. Germline V gives CDR1 SGDLS, CDR2 YYNGEE. This CDR3 has 18 amino acids. The V end was cut by 4 bases, the J end by 0 bases, with 20 bases between. For the CDR3, the DNA is TGTGCCAGCAGCCCATTAGGGAGGGAAATCTATAGCAATCAGCCCCAGCATTTT. It is translated as CASSPLGREIYSNQPQHF.

The chain carries TRBV7-9 and TRBJ2-5; no definite D call. This CDR3 has 15 amino acids. CDR1 and CDR2 (germline): SEHNR, FQNEAQ (reference sequence). Trimming stripped 3 bases from V and 3 bases from J, with 14 bases between. CDR3 protein: CASSLVGLGEETQYF. The CDR3 DNA is TGTGCCAGCAGCTTGGTTGGTCTAGGAGAAGAGACCCAGTACTTC.

The CDR3 reads CASSVGPTSGRTGELFF. CDR3 nucleotides: TGTGCCAGCAGCGTAGGCCCCACGAGCGGGAGGACCGGGGAGCTGTTTTTT. The chain is built from TRBV9 and TRBJ2-2; 9 positions agree with TRBD2. Losses at the gene ends were 0 bases for V and 5 bases for J; bases not matched to a gene: 8. Germline V gene sequence: CDR1 SGDLS, CDR2 YYNGEE. The CDR3 consists of 17 residues.